The T cell receptor (beta chain) under discussion was sequenced for a study of blood T cell repertoires in COVID-19. J gave up 5 bases and V 2 bases, and 12 bases lay outside the gene matches. Germline CDR1 KGHSH, CDR2 LQKENI. The CDR3 contains 17 residues. Per the original data handling: Amplified reference gene primers provided the basis for estimating nucleated cell counts. Clones were sequenced by immunoSEQ multiplex PCR, and TCRdb holds only the in-frame ones, with some missing. V and J calls and clone size are as listed in that table; D and trimming were resolved from the DNA. This table has 310,000 or so clones, under 90% appearing once. Recovery meant two consecutive negative NP/OP PCR tests, professional clearance, or resolved symptoms.

The source of this sequence is a woman between 18 and 29 years old who had recovered from COVID-19. The V and J genes are TRBV18 and TRBJ2-1; the match to TRBD1 covers 7 bases. Input material: PBMCs or T cells enriched from blood (not recorded which). The CDR3 nucleotides read TGTGCCAGCTCACCAGGGATAAGGGGGACAGATAACAATGAGCAGTTCTTC. It specifies CASSPGIRGTDNNEQFF.